The 29 T cell receptor beta chains given below trace back to one sample, sequenced in a study of radiation and T cells in renal cell carcinoma (dated by TCRdb to about 2020). The library was built by means of the immunoSEQ multiplex PCR assay. TCRdb carries this immuneACCESS record with in-frame sequences only. Its versions omit some clonotypes, under half of them owing to an unresolved V gene in the studies checked, with the rest unexplained. In this sample the table shows 40,000 to 45,000 clones, nearly 85% of which occur a single time. The ten most abundant clones make up around 26% of the sample. This specimen's time point label, interpreted: blood 4 weeks post-SBRT, at nephrectomy. The treatment or condition label, read with the paper, signifies: 15 Gy SBRT to primary tumor, nephrectomy 4 weeks later. The starting material was blood, obtained from a patient whose treatment included radiotherapy and nephrectomy. Receptors originate from a woman between 65 and 79 years old with renal cell carcinoma.

The chain carries TRBV5-1 and TRBJ2-1; 8 positions match TRBD2. Per germline, CDR1 SGHRS and CDR2 YFSETQ. The length of the CDR3 is 15 residues. The trim removed 3 bases at V and 8 bases at J, leaving 10 bases unmatched. The CDR3 loop reads CASSYTSGPLDEQFF. The CDR3 nucleotides are TGCGCCAGCAGCTACACTAGCGGCCCCTTAGATGAGCAGTTCTTC.

The gene calls are TRBV18 and TRBJ2-7; the D gene could be TRBD1 or TRBD2 (5 bases each). The CDR3 has 16 residues. The ends were cut back, 3 bases at V and 0 bases at J, with 15 bases in the middle. Germline V gene data show CDR1 as KGHSH and CDR2 as LQKENI. CDR3 amino acids: CASSPEHGTASYEQYF. For the CDR3, the DNA is TGTGCCAGCTCACCGGAACACGGGACGGCCTCCTACGAGCAGTACTTC.

This clone was detected once. The rearrangement uses TRBV2 and TRBJ1-5; 7 nucleotides align to TRBD1. CDR1 SNHLY and CDR2 FYNNEI come from the germline V gene. V lost 2 bases to trimming and J lost 0 bases; unmatched junction nucleotides: 1. CDR3 size: 15 residues. DNA for the CDR3: TGTGCCAGCAGTGAAAACAGGGGTAGCAATCAGCCCCAGCATTTT. Translated: CASSENRGSNQPQHF.

The chain has TRBV7-3 and TRBJ2-7; a possible D gene is TRBD1 (6 bases). Trimming pared 6 bases from V and 2 bases from J, leaving 17 bases between. Looked up from germline, CDR1 is SGHTA and CDR2 is FQGTGA. The CDR3 extends over 15 amino acids. CDR3 DNA: TGTGCCAGCAGTCAGTCGACAGGCCGTACCTACGAGCAGTACTTC. This encodes CASSQSTGRTYEQYF.

The J gene is TRBJ1-4, the V gene TRBV7-2; 7 bases map to TRBD1. Germline V gene lookup returns CDR1 SGHTA and CDR2 FQGNSA. CDR3 size: 14 residues. The ends lost 4 bases at V and 12 bases at J; junction bases unmatched: 11. As DNA, the CDR3 is TGTGCCAGCAGCTCGACAGGGATAGTTGGGGAACTGTTTTTT. Translated: CASSSTGIVGELFF.

The chain carries TRBV19 and TRBJ1-2; the D gene is possibly TRBD1 (6 bases). Trimming cost V 7 bases and J 3 bases, with 12 bases left between them. Germline V gene data show CDR1 as LNHDA and CDR2 as SQIVND (reference sequence). The CDR3 sequence is 13 residues long. The CDR3 reads CASIGRGYYGYTF. Written as DNA, the CDR3 is TGTGCCAGTATCGGCAGGGGATACTATGGCTACACCTTC.

The chain links TRBV29-1 to TRBJ1-1; no definite D call. CDR3 length equals 13 residues. Trimming pared 7 bases from V and 7 bases from J, leaving 19 bases between. CDR1 SQVTM and CDR2 ANQGSEA come from the germline V gene. The DNA for the CDR3 is TGCAGCGCCTCTGATGGATTCGCAGTTGAAGCTTTCTTT. It yields the protein CSASDGFAVEAFF.

V and J are TRBV2 and TRBJ2-5; D is ambiguous. The V gene lost 4 bases and the J gene lost 5 bases, with 8 bases spanning the gap. The CDR3 loop spans 12 amino acids. CDR1 is SNHLY and CDR2 is FYNNEI in the germline V gene. Here the CDR3 reads CASSGLGETQYF. The CDR3 DNA sequence: TGTGCCAGCAGTGGACTCGGGGAGACCCAGTACTTC. The complete variable domain, with remaining parts taken from reference TRBV2 and TRBJ2-5, reads EPEVTQTPSHQVTQMGQEVILRCVPISNHLYFYWYRQILGQKVEFLVSFYNNEISEKSEIFDDQFSVERPDGSNFTLKIRSTKLEDSAMYFCASSGLGETQYFGPGTRLLVL.

The chain couples TRBV19 to TRBJ2-2; D remains ambiguous. The CDR3 runs 15 residues. In germline, CDR1 is LNHDA, CDR2 SQIVND (reference sequence). The V end lost 5 bases, the J end lost 0 bases, and 10 bases lay between the germline ends. The CDR3 region is CASSRQVANTGELFF. The CDR3 DNA is TGTGCCAGTAGTCGGCAGGTCGCGAACACCGGGGAGCTGTTTTTT.

Worth noting for this clone: Different DNA sequences within this sample yield the same CDR3. V usage is TRBV5-1 and J usage is TRBJ2-5; a possible D gene is TRBD2 (6 bases). V was pared by 0 bases and J by 4 bases, with 16 bases between. Germline CDR1 reads SGHRS; CDR2 reads YFSETQ. This CDR3 contains 16 residues. CDR3 residues: CASSLDLSGAIETQYF. The CDR3, as DNA: TGCGCCAGCAGCTTGGATCTTAGCGGCGCTATAGAGACCCAGTACTTC.

This chain links TRBV9 with TRBJ1-4; D gene ambiguous. Germline CDR1 is SGDLS and CDR2 is YYNGEE. V gave up 4 bases and J gave up 0 bases, with 10 bases separating them. CDR3 length: 15 residues. CDR3 residues: CASSPTPATNEKLFF. The CDR3 DNA is TGTGCCAGCAGCCCCACACCGGCAACTAATGAAAAACTGTTTTTT.

This clone appeared a single time. The chain recombines TRBV7-9 with TRBJ1-2; D perhaps matches TRBD1 (5 bases). The CDR3 is 12 residues long. Looked up from germline, CDR1 is SEHNR and CDR2 is FQNEAQ (reference sequence). Trimming took 9 bases from V and 5 from J, leaving 13 bases between them. In DNA, the CDR3 is TGTGCCAGTGCTCACGGGGGGTATGGCTACACCTTC. Translating gives CASAHGGYGYTF.

J is TRBJ2-5 and V is TRBV11-2; maybe TRBD2 (5 bases). Germline V gene lookup returns CDR1 SGHAT and CDR2 FQNNGV. With 5 bases removed from V and 5 bases from J, the gap between germline ends came to 18 bases. This CDR3 is 15 amino acids long. CDR3 sequence: CASSIPWRRRETQYF. CDR3 nucleotides: TGTGCCAGCAGCATACCCTGGAGGCGGAGGGAGACCCAGTACTTC.

The chain has TRBV13 and TRBJ2-3, with a tentative D call TRBD2 (5 bases). Trimming removed 8 bases at V and 0 bases at J, with 9 bases between. Looked up from germline, CDR1 is PRHDT and CDR2 is FYEKMQ (reference sequence). CDR3 length: 13 amino acids. The CDR3: CASQRGSTDTQYF. In nucleotides, the CDR3 is TGTGCCAGCCAACGAGGGAGCACAGATACGCAGTATTTT.

This clone was detected only once. The chain recombines TRBV6-5 with TRBJ1-5; tentative D call: TRBD1 (6 bases). This CDR3 has 14 amino acids. CDR1 is MNHEY, CDR2 SVGAGI, per germline. With 7 bases removed from V and 0 bases from J, the gap between germline ends came to 10 bases. The CDR3: CASKPRGSNQPQHF. CDR3 coding DNA: TGTGCCAGCAAGCCCAGGGGTAGCAATCAGCCCCAGCATTTT.

This clone was seen only once. The chain couples TRBV10-3 to TRBJ2-1; D may be TRBD1 (5 bases). The germline V gene encodes CDR1 ENHRY and CDR2 SYGVKD. The length of the CDR3 is 16 residues. V was cut by 3 bases and J by 3 bases, with 15 bases left in between. In nucleotides, the CDR3 is TGTGCCATCAGTGAAAGTGCACAGGACGTCTACAATGAGCAGTTCTTC. It translates to CAISESAQDVYNEQFF.

The chain has TRBV4-1 and TRBJ2-1, with D perhaps matching TRBD1 or TRBD2 (5 bases each). The germline V gene encodes CDR1 MGHRA and CDR2 YSYEKL. This CDR3 has 16 amino acids. Trimming pared 6 bases from V and 3 bases from J, leaving 18 bases between. The CDR3, as DNA: TGCGCCAGCAGTTCGTCTGGGACCCCATACTACAATGAGCAGTTCTTC. Its translation: CASSSSGTPYYNEQFF.

CDR3 region: CASTWDRANYGYTF. CDR3 nucleotide sequence: TGTGCCAGCACCTGGGACAGAGCTAACTATGGCTACACCTTC. The chain is built from TRBV6-1 and TRBJ1-2; 7 bases map to TRBD1. This CDR3 has 14 residues. The ends lost 7 bases at V and 0 bases at J; junction bases unmatched: 5. Germline loops: CDR1 MNHNS, CDR2 SASEGT.

The gene calls are TRBV10-2 and TRBJ2-3, with 11 bases identical to TRBD2. The CDR3 has 15 residues. The germline V gene encodes CDR1 WSHSY and CDR2 SAAADI. V lost 6 bases, J lost 6 bases, and 8 bases stayed unmatched. The CDR3: CASRNPGLAVDTQYF. CDR3 DNA: TGCGCCAGCAGGAACCCGGGACTAGCGGTGGATACGCAGTATTTT.

The DNA of the CDR3 is TGTGCCAGCAGCTTGGTGGGGGGGCATAGCACAGATACGCAGTATTTT. As protein: CASSLVGGHSTDTQYF. The V and J genes are TRBV5-4 and TRBJ2-3, with a weak D call TRBD2 (7 bases). This CDR3 region has 16 residues. V was shortened by 0 bases and J by 0 bases, with 11 bases between the two germline ends. Germline V gene sequence: CDR1 SGHNT, CDR2 YYREEE (reference sequence).

The chain employs TRBV7-7 and TRBJ2-5; D ambiguous. The CDR3 extends over 15 amino acids. Trimming shortened V by 1 base and J by 4 bases, and 13 bases separated the two germline ends. Germline CDR1 and CDR2: SSHAT and FNYEAQ (reference sequence). CDR3 loop: CASSLEVGSVETQYF. The DNA for the CDR3 is TGTGCCAGCAGCTTAGAGGTGGGAAGTGTAGAGACCCAGTACTTC.

This chain joins TRBV9 and TRBJ2-3, with D uncertain. Germline CDR1 is SGDLS and CDR2 is YYNGEE. The CDR3 has 19 amino acids. The V and J ends lost 0 bases and 0 bases respectively, with 20 bases between them. CDR3 DNA sequence: TGTGCCAGCAGCGTAGTGGGCGTCCCTATGGTAGACAGCACAGATACGCAGTATTTT. The encoded protein is CASSVVGVPMVDSTDTQYF.

The chain employs TRBV6-5 and TRBJ1-2; no reliable D call. Per the germline V gene, CDR1 is MNHEY and CDR2 is SVGAGI. V shed 10 bases and J shed 3 bases, with 9 bases lying between them. This CDR3 region has 11 residues. DNA of the CDR3: TGTGCCACTAGGCGGGACTATGGCTACACCTTC. Translation: CATRRDYGYTF.

The J gene is TRBJ1-6, the V gene TRBV5-7, with a tentative D call TRBD1 (6 bases). TRBV5-7 has ORF status, its function being uncertain. V was pared by 0 bases and J by 10 bases, with 17 bases between. The CDR3 totals 16 residues. The CDR3 DNA reads as TGTGCCAGCAGCTTGGCCTCGGACCCCAGGGGCTCACCCCTCCACTTT. Amino acids: CASSLASDPRGSPLHF.

This chain connects TRBV29-1 to TRBJ2-3, with D uncertain. Germline CDR1 and CDR2: SQVTM and ANQGSEA. Trimming took off 7 bases at V and 0 bases at J, with 14 bases between the two ends. The CDR3 contains 14 residues. In nucleotides, the CDR3 is TGCAGCGCCCGCCCGGGTCCGAGCACAGATACGCAGTATTTT. Amino acid sequence: CSARPGPSTDTQYF.

Concerning this clone: Within the sample, other DNA sequences also encode this same CDR3. This sequence joins TRBV9 and TRBJ1-1; TRBD1 is a possible D gene (6 bases). This CDR3 comprises 15 residues. The ends were cut back, 3 bases at V and 1 base at J, with 13 bases in the middle. In germline, CDR1 is SGDLS, CDR2 YYNGEE. The CDR3 coding sequence is TGTGCCAGCAGCGCCCAGGGGCGGTCGAACACTGAAGCTTTCTTT. It codes for CASSAQGRSNTEAFF. Drawing the rest from reference TRBV9 and TRBJ1-1, the complete variable domain is DSGVTQTPKHLITATGQRVTLRCSPRSGDLSVYWYQQSLDQGLQFLIQYYNGEERAKGNILERFSAQQFPDLHSELNLSSLELGDSALYFCASSAQGRSNTEAFFGQGTRLTVV.

On this clone: This sample includes further DNA sequences coding for the same CDR3. The V and J genes are TRBV7-6 and TRBJ2-5; D uncertain. This CDR3 is built from 14 residues. V was cut by 1 base and J by 1 base, with 7 bases left in between. Germline assignment: CDR1 SGHVS and CDR2 FNYEAQ. The chain's CDR3 is CASSLGATQETQYF. The DNA for the CDR3 is TGTGCCAGCAGCTTAGGTGCAACCCAAGAGACCCAGTACTTC.

The chain combines TRBV6-6 with TRBJ1-4; D is unresolved. The germline CDR1 and CDR2 sequences are MNHNY and SVGAGI (reference sequence). CDR3 size: 15 residues. V lost 0 bases and J lost 3, with 8 bases in between. The CDR3 loop reads CASSYSDGPNEKLFF. The CDR3 region has the DNA TGTGCCAGCAGTTACTCGGACGGACCTAATGAAAAACTGTTTTTT.

The chain is built from TRBV11-3 and TRBJ2-1; D remains unclear. In germline, CDR1 is SGHNT, CDR2 YENEEA. The CDR3 has 12 amino acids. The germline V and J ends were trimmed by 2 bases and 10 bases, with 9 bases remaining between them. The CDR3 DNA is TGTGCCAGCAGCTTATCGACCGCGGAGCAGTTCTTC. As protein: CASSLSTAEQFF. Full variable domain (rest looked up from reference TRBV11-3 and TRBJ2-1): EAGVVQSPRYKIIEKKQPVAFWCNPISGHNTLYWYLQNLGQGPELLIRYENEEAVDDSQLPKDRFSAERLKGVDSTLKIQPAELGDSAVYLCASSLSTAEQFFGPGTRLTVL.